Following are 5 T cell receptor beta chains from one sample sequenced in a study of identifying expanded T cells in peripheral blood. TCRdb's copy holds only in-frame clones and misses some; the assay was immunoSEQ multiplex PCR. This sample has about 85,000 clones, with 88% found just once. Sequencing was done on a sample of blood. These receptors were collected from a person aged 18 to 70 in good health.

The chain uses TRBV4-3 and TRBJ2-7, with TRBD2 matching 11 bases. Germline assignment: CDR1 LGHNA and CDR2 YSLEER. The CDR3 contains 15 residues. V lost 5 bases and J lost 7; bases outside the gene matches: 10. CDR3 loop: CASSFSGGASGEQYF. The CDR3 nucleotides are TGCGCCAGCAGCTTTAGCGGGGGGGCATCAGGAGAGCAGTACTTC.

The V and J genes are TRBV2 and TRBJ2-4; 9 bases fit TRBD1. Germline V CDR1 and CDR2: SNHLY, FYNNEI. The CDR3 extends over 16 amino acids. Germline trimming cut 4 bases from V and 6 bases from J; bases unmatched to any gene: 10. The CDR3 nucleotides read TGTGCCAGCAGTGGAAAAACAGGGGGCTGGGGAAACATTCAGTACTTC. Amino acid sequence: CASSGKTGGWGNIQYF. Looking up the rest from reference TRBV2 and TRBJ2-4 gives the full variable domain: EPEVTQTPSHQVTQMGQEVILRCVPISNHLYFYWYRQILGQKVEFLVSFYNNEISEKSEIFDDQFSVERPDGSNFTLKIRSTKLEDSAMYFCASSGKTGGWGNIQYFGAGTRLSVL.

This rearrangement joins TRBV6-5 to TRBJ2-7; D call uncertain. Germline CDR1 MNHEY, CDR2 SVGAGI. V lost 5 bases and J lost 3, with 11 bases in between. There are 13 residues in the CDR3. CDR3 region: CASSPPPYYEQYF. Written as DNA, the CDR3 is TGTGCCAGCAGTCCCCCCCCTTACTACGAGCAGTACTTC.

The V call is TRBV30, the J call TRBJ1-1; D remains ambiguous. Germline V gene sequence: CDR1 GTSNPN, CDR2 SVGIG (reference sequence). There are 10 residues in the CDR3. V lost 5 bases, J lost 4 bases, and 5 bases lay in between. CDR3 DNA: TGTGCCTGGTTTGCCACTGAAGCTTTCTTT. Encoded protein: CAWFATEAFF.

The chain carries TRBV11-3 and TRBJ2-3; no reliable D call. The germline CDR1 and CDR2 sequences are SGHNT and YENEEA. Trimming pared 5 bases from V and 4 bases from J, leaving 4 bases between. The CDR3 spans 11 residues. CDR3 in amino acids: CASSQSDTQYF. The CDR3 nucleotides are TGTGCCAGCAGCCAGTCAGATACGCAGTATTTT.